This T cell receptor (beta chain) was sequenced during a study of identical twins. TCRdb re-called the 5' RACE reads through MiXCR, storing one row per CDR3 protein. The sample lists about 900,000 distinct CDR3 sequences; about 12% were seen once. Germline V gene data show CDR1 as SGHAT and CDR2 as FQNNGV. This CDR3 region has 15 residues. V lost 4 bases, J lost 10 bases, and 20 bases lay in between. This same sample was also taken into another study, of yellow fever vaccine responses in identical twins.

The specimen was PBMCs. The chain employs TRBV11-2 and TRBJ2-1, with D tentatively TRBD2 (6 bases). This sequence originates from a woman aged 18-29 years in good health. The CDR3 here is CASSSGDVVTQEQFF. In DNA form, the CDR3 reads TGTGCCAGCAGCTCGGGGGACGTCGTCACGCAGGAGCAGTTCTTC.